This T cell receptor beta chain was sequenced for a study of CD8+ T cells in alopecia areata. Study in general: The duration of tofacitinib was 6 to 18 months, with 6 months off drug afterward. The share of scalp area affected provided the severity score for treated patients.

J gave up 10 bases and V 3 bases, and 11 bases lay outside the gene matches. This CDR3 has 15 residues. Per germline, CDR1 LNHNV and CDR2 YYDKDF (reference sequence). Noted treatment: oral pan-JAK inhibitor, 5-10 mg twice daily. Punch biopsies of lesional scalp, plus peripheral blood, were taken from alopecia areata patients. PBMCs provided sorted CD4+ and CD8+ T cells. Reverse transcription of extracted RNA yielded cDNA, which provided the sequencing template. Measured with immunoSEQ multiplex PCR; TCRdb has only the in-frame clones, and not every one. This sample yields some 58,000 clones, of which 40% to 55% are seen a single time; just over 20% belongs to the top ten.

The receptor's source is a human donor with alopecia areata. The chain links TRBV15 to TRBJ1-1, with 10 bases fitting TRBD1. Sequenced here: CD8+ T cells sorted from blood, sampled around week 36, from a patient treated with tofacitinib. The chain's CDR3 is CATSSPRDRGILAFF. The CDR3 coding sequence is TGTGCCACCAGCAGTCCCCGGGACAGGGGAATCTTAGCTTTCTTT.